What follows are 17 T cell receptor beta chains derived from one specimen sequenced in a study of CD8+ T cells in alopecia areata. RNA extraction was followed by reverse transcription into cDNA, which acted as the sequencing template. Clones were sequenced by immunoSEQ multiplex PCR, and TCRdb holds only the in-frame ones, with some missing. This table has 120,000 to 150,000 clones, roughly 82% appearing once. Treatment defined: oral pan-JAK inhibitor, 5-10 mg twice daily. The sequenced sample was CD8+ T cells sorted from blood, obtained at week 4, from a patient treated with tofacitinib. The receptors originated from a human donor with alopecia areata.

This chain joins TRBV19 and TRBJ2-1; 8 nucleotides align to TRBD2. V was pared by 2 bases and J by 6 bases, with 9 bases of the junction left unmatched. Germline V gene lookup returns CDR1 LNHDA and CDR2 SQIVND (reference sequence). The CDR3 runs 16 residues. Here the CDR3 reads CASSIRGSGGPNEQFF. Here the CDR3 DNA reads TGTGCCAGTAGTATAAGGGGAAGCGGGGGACCCAATGAGCAGTTCTTC.

The chain links TRBV4-3 to TRBJ2-1, with 7 positions matching TRBD2. With V trimmed by 4 bases and J by 4 bases, 19 bases remained unmatched. CDR3 length: 19 residues. Germline V gene sequence: CDR1 LGHNA, CDR2 YSLEER. CDR3: CASSPSGAELFFPYNEQFF. The CDR3 nucleotides are TGCGCCAGCAGCCCCAGCGGGGCGGAGCTCTTTTTTCCATACAATGAGCAGTTCTTC.

The gene calls are TRBV2 and TRBJ1-6, with D maybe TRBD1 (5 bases). Trimming pared 5 bases from V and 4 bases from J, leaving 12 bases between. This CDR3 contains 15 residues. The V gene's germline CDR1 is SNHLY and CDR2 FYNNEI. In DNA form, the CDR3 reads TGTGCCAGCAGTACCGGGACGGGATATAATTCACCCCTCCACTTT. Its translation: CASSTGTGYNSPLHF.

This clone was seen more than once but under ten times. For the CDR3, the DNA is TGTGCCAGCAGCCCGCGGACGGGCTACGAGCAGTACTTC. Its protein product is CASSPRTGYEQYF. This chain connects TRBV9 to TRBJ2-7; D is uncertain. Germline V gene data show CDR1 as SGDLS and CDR2 as YYNGEE. The germline V and J ends were trimmed by 4 bases and 3 bases, with 11 bases remaining between them. This CDR3 region has 13 residues.

The chain couples TRBV6-5 to TRBJ1-1; D call uncertain. This CDR3 has 15 residues. Germline V gene sequence: CDR1 MNHEY, CDR2 SVGAGI. V dropped 4 bases and J dropped 5 bases, with 17 bases sitting between them. The CDR3 nucleotides are TGTGCCAGCAGTTTATCCGGGGTGGAATGGACTGAAGCTTTCTTT. Translation: CASSLSGVEWTEAFF.

The rearrangement joins TRBV20-1 to TRBJ2-2, with D possibly TRBD2 on 6 matching bases. Trimming shortened V by 5 bases and J by 6 bases, and 7 bases separated the two germline ends. From germline, CDR1 is DFQATT and CDR2 SNEGSKA (reference sequence). The CDR3 loop spans 11 amino acids. CDR3 in DNA: TGCAGTGCTTGGGAGGCCGGGGAGCTGTTTTTT. This translates into CSAWEAGELFF.

This clone was found a few times. This chain uses TRBV27 with TRBJ2-3, with TRBD1 as a possible D gene (5 bases). Germline-derived CDR1 and CDR2 are MNHEY and SMNVEV (reference sequence). The CDR3 consists of 14 residues. V lost 6 bases and J lost 2, with 12 bases in between. CDR3 protein: CASRGLRDTDTQYF. The CDR3 DNA reads TGTGCCAGCAGGGGCCTCAGGGACACAGATACGCAGTATTTT.

The chain uses TRBV10-3 and TRBJ2-5; D ambiguous. The end of the DNA aligns better with TRBJ2-7, so the J call may be wrong. Germline assignment: CDR1 ENHRY and CDR2 SYGVKD. This CDR3 has 13 amino acids. In DNA, the CDR3 is TGTGCCATCAGTGAGTCAGACCCTCTCGAGCAGTACTTC. This encodes CAISESDPLEQYF.

V gene TRBV30 combines with J gene TRBJ1-2; TRBD1 is a possible D gene (5 bases). Germline V gene data show CDR1 as GTSNPN and CDR2 as SVGIG (reference sequence). The V end was cut by 4 bases, the J end by 3 bases, with 24 bases between. The CDR3 runs 17 residues. The CDR3 protein is CAWIISRERFDDYGYTF. Here the CDR3 DNA reads TGTGCCTGGATTATTAGCAGGGAAAGATTCGATGACTATGGCTACACCTTC. The whole variable domain, filled in from reference TRBV30 and TRBJ1-2, reads SQTIHQWPATLVQPVGSPLSLECTVEGTSNPNLYWYRQAAGRGLQLLFYSVGIGQISSEVPQNLSASRPQDRQFILSSKKLLLSDSGFYLCAWIISRERFDDYGYTFGSGTRLTVV.

In DNA, the CDR3 is TGTGCCAGCAGTCCTAGGACATCACAAGAGACCCAGTACTTC. Translated, it gives CASSPRTSQETQYF. V is TRBV7-9 and J is TRBJ2-5; D perhaps matches TRBD1 (5 bases). The V end was cut by 6 bases, the J end by 2 bases, with 13 bases between. The CDR3 spans 14 residues. CDR1 SEHNR and CDR2 FQNEAQ come from the germline V gene (reference sequence).

The J gene is TRBJ1-2, the V gene TRBV29-1; 7 bases are shared with TRBD1. Trimming removed 5 bases from V and 5 bases from J; junction bases left unmatched: 8. The CDR3 is 13 amino acids. Germline CDR1 and CDR2: SQVTM and ANQGSEA. CDR3 sequence: CSVLTGEGYGYTF. The DNA for the CDR3 is TGCAGCGTTCTTACAGGGGAAGGGTATGGCTACACCTTC.

V usage is TRBV27 and J usage is TRBJ1-2; 7 bases agree with TRBD1. Looked up from germline, CDR1 is MNHEY and CDR2 is SMNVEV (reference sequence). The CDR3 has 15 amino acids. V was clipped by 3 bases and J by 6 bases; unmatched bases: 10. The CDR3 loop reads CASSFEGARLDGYTF. The CDR3 nucleotides are TGTGCCAGCAGTTTCGAGGGGGCGAGATTGGATGGCTACACCTTC.

This chain connects TRBV7-9 to TRBJ2-5; TRBD1 matches 7 bases. The junction had 2 bases not matched to a gene; V was cut back by 4 bases and J by 3 bases. The CDR3 covers 13 residues. The germline V gene encodes CDR1 SEHNR and CDR2 FQNEAQ (reference sequence). The CDR3 DNA is TGTGCCAGCAGCTATACAGGGGAAGAGACCCAGTACTTC. Protein: CASSYTGEETQYF.

This chain links TRBV9 with TRBJ2-7; D is tentatively TRBD1 or TRBD2 (5 bases each). Germline assignment: CDR1 SGDLS and CDR2 YYNGEE. The CDR3 loop spans 14 amino acids. V was pared by 3 bases and J by 5 bases, with 15 bases between. CDR3 region: CASSASGPIDEQYF. In DNA form, the CDR3 reads TGTGCCAGCAGCGCTTCGGGGCCGATTGACGAGCAGTACTTC.

This chain links TRBV7-9 with TRBJ2-5; tentative D call: TRBD2 (6 bases). The CDR3 has 15 amino acids. Germline V CDR1 and CDR2: SEHNR, FQNEAQ (reference sequence). With 4 bases removed from V and 2 bases from J, the gap between germline ends came to 14 bases. The chain's CDR3 is CASSSGSIDQETQYF. CDR3 sequence (DNA): TGTGCCAGCAGCTCCGGGAGTATTGATCAAGAGACCCAGTACTTC.

This clone was detected only once. This chain links TRBV6-1 with TRBJ1-5; D unresolved. Germline-derived CDR1 and CDR2 are MNHNS and SASEGT. Trimming removed 6 bases at V and 2 bases at J, with 8 bases between. The length of the CDR3 is 13 residues. DNA for the CDR3: TGTGCCAGCAGCTTTTGGGGCAATCAGCCCCAGCATTTT. Its protein product is CASSFWGNQPQHF.

The V gene is TRBV6-5, the J gene TRBJ2-7; 7 bases line up with TRBD1. Germline V gene lookup returns CDR1 MNHEY and CDR2 SVGAGI. J gave up 3 bases and V 0 bases, and 5 bases lay outside the gene matches. This CDR3 has 15 residues. As DNA, the CDR3 is TGTGCCAGCAGTTACTCCGGGACAGCCCTCTACGAGCAGTACTTC. It specifies CASSYSGTALYEQYF.